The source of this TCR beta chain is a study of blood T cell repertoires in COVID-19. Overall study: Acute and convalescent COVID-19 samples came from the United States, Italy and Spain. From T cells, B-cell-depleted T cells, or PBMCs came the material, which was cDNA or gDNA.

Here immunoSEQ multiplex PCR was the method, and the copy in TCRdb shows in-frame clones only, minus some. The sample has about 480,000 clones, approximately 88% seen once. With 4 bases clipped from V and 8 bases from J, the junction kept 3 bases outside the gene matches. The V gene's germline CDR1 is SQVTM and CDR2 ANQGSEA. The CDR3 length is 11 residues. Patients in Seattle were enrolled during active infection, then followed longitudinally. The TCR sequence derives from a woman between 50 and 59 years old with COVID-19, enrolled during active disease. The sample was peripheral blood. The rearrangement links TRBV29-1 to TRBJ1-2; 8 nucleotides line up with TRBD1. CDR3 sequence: CSVVQGDGYTF. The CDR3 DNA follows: TGCAGCGTTGTACAGGGGGACGGCTACACCTTC.